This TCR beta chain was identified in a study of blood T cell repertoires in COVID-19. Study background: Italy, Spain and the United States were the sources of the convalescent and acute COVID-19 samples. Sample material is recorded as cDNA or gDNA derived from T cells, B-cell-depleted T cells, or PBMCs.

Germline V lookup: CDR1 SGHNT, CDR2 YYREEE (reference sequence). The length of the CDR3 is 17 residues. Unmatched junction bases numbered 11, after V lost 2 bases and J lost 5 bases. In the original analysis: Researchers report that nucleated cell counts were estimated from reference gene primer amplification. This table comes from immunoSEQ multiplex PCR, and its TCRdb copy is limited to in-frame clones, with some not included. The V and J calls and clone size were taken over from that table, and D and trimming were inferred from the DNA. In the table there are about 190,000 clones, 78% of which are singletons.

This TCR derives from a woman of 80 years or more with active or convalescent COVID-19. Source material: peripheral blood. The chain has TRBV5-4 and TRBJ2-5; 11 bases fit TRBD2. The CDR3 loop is CASSFSGGAYSRETQYF. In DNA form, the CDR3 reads TGTGCCAGCAGCTTTAGCGGGGGGGCATATAGCCGGGAGACCCAGTACTTC.